This T cell receptor beta chain was obtained from a study of human T cells and chemical hapten exposure. The table lists this clonotype with many counts. Its specificity is unknown. Described time point: patch test 3, about 24 weeks after DPC sensitization. Treatment specified: therapeutic diphenylcyclopropenone sensitization with weekly scalp DPC. Blood collection took place prior to placing each patch test. The trim removed 0 bases at V and 4 bases at J, leaving 7 bases unmatched. This CDR3 comprises 16 residues. Germline CDR1 SGHNT, CDR2 YYREEE (reference sequence). Study findings and constraints: Each of the donors had alopecia, so their immune responses may not resemble those of healthy people. It was expanded TCRs that formed significantly more large CDR3 similarity clusters than controls did.

MiXCR was run by TCRdb on the RACE reads, yielding one entry per CDR3 protein. The sample lists approximately 71,000 distinct CDR3 sequences, approximately 12% seen once, with approximately 1.5% in the top ten. Sample: whole blood, taken in connection with sensitization to the hapten diphenylcyclopropenone (DPC). The chain couples TRBV5-4 to TRBJ1-5; 7 bases fit TRBD1. The source is a woman aged 50 to 65 with alopecia areata. Some clones in this sample may be carry-over from other donors' samples. The CDR3 nucleotides are TGTGCCAGCAGCTTGGGGACAGGCGGAGGAAATCAGCCCCAGCATTTT. Protein product: CASSLGTGGGNQPQHF.